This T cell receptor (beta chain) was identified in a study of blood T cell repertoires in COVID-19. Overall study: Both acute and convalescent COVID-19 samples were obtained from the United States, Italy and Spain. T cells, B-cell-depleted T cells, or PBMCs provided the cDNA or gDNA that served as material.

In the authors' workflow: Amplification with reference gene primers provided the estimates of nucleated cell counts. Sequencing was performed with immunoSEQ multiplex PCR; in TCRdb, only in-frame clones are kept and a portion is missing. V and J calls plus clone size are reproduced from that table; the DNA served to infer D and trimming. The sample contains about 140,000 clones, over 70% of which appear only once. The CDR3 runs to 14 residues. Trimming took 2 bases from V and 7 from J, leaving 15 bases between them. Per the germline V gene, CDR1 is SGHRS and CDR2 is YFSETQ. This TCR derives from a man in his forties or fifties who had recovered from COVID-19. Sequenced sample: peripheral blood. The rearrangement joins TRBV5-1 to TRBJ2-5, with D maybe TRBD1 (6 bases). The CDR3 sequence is CASSFSGAQGTQYF. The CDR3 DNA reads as TGCGCCAGCAGCTTCTCAGGGGCCCAGGGGACCCAGTACTTC.